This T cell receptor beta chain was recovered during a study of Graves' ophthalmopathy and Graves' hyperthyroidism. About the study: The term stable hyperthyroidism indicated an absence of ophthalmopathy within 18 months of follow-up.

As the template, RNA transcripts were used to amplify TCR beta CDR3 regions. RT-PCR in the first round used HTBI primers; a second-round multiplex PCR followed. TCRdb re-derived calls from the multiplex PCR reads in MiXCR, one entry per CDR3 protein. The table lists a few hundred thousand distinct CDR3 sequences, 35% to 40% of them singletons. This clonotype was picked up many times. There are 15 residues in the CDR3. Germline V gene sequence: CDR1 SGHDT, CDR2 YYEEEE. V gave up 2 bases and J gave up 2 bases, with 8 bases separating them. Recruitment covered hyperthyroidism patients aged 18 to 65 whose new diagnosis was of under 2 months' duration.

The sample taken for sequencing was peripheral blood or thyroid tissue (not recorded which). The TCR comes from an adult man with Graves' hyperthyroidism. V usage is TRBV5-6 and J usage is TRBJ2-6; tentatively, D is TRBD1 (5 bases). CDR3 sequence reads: CASSFRVAGANVLTF. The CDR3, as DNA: TGTGCCAGCAGCTTCAGGGTAGCTGGGGCCAACGTCCTGACTTTC.